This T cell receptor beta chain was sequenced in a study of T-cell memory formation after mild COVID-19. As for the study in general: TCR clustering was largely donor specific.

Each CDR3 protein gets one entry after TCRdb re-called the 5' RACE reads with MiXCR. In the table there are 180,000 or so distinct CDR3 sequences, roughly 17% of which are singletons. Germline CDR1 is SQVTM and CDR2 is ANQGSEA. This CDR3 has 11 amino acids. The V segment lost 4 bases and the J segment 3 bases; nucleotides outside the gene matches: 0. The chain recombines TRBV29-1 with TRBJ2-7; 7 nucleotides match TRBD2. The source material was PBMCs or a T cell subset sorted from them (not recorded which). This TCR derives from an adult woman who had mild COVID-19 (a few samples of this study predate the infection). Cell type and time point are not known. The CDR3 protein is CSVASGYEQYF. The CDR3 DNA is TGCAGCGTTGCTAGCGGCTACGAGCAGTACTTC.